This TCR beta chain was retrieved from a study of tumor-infiltrating lymphocytes in oesophageal squamous cell carcinoma. In this sample, this clonotype turned up a few times. TCRdb ran MiXCR on the PCR reads and lists one entry per CDR3 protein. The table shows 18,000 or so distinct CDR3 sequences, with roughly two fifths occurring only once. Germline assignment: CDR1 SGHRS and CDR2 YFSETQ. V was shortened by 6 bases and J by 5 bases, with 17 bases between the two germline ends. This CDR3 is 14 amino acids long. Specimen: normal esophageal tissue next to the tumor. This chain connects TRBV5-1 to TRBJ1-1; a weak D match, TRBD1 (5 bases). This TCR was sampled from a female donor with esophageal squamous cell carcinoma. Here the CDR3 reads CASTLWGDGTEAFF. DNA for the CDR3: TGCGCCAGCACCCTATGGGGGGATGGGACTGAAGCTTTCTTT.